The 29 T cell receptor beta chains in this list originate from one sample, sequenced in a study of T cells in Graves' hyperthyroidism and ophthalmopathy (dated 2019 in TCRdb). The library was built by means of multiplex PCR. Sequencing instrument: Illumina HiSeq 2000. The TCR beta CDR3 regions were amplified from the RNA transcripts. The first round of RT-PCR for the TCR CDR3 was performed with the HTBI primer set and the Qiagen OneStep RT-PCR kit. The public reads were run again by TCRdb, first through fastp at Q25 and then through MiXCR, and only productive beta chains were kept. Under each unique CDR3 protein, matching rows form one entry showing the most common genes and DNA. The sample table shows a few hundred thousand distinct CDR3 sequences, and approximately 17% are seen once. The top ten clonotypes cover 17% of the sample. The sequencing input was blood. Receptors originate from a woman younger than 30 with Graves' ophthalmopathy.

At least ten counts were recorded for this clonotype. The V gene is TRBV6-6, the J gene TRBJ1-1; maybe TRBD1 (5 bases). V gave up 0 bases and J gave up 7 bases, with 9 bases separating them. This CDR3 has 13 amino acids. The germline V gene has CDR1 MNHNY and CDR2 SVGAGI (reference sequence). The CDR3 sequence is CASSYSPGDEAFF. DNA of the CDR3: TGTGCCAGCAGTTACTCGCCGGGGGATGAAGCTTTCTTT.

This clonotype was picked up a small number of times. A much bigger clone sits one base away, suggesting this may be a read error. The chain links TRBV5-1 to TRBJ2-1; perhaps D is TRBD1 or TRBD2 (5 bases each). The CDR3 is made up of 15 amino acids. CDR1 SGHRS and CDR2 YFSETQ come from the germline V gene. The CDR3 nucleotides read TGCACCAGCAGCTTGGAGGCAGGGTGGGCCAATGAGCAGTTCTTC. Translation: CTSSLEAGWANEQFF. The full variable domain, rest sourced from reference TRBV5-1 and TRBJ2-1, is KAGVTQTPRYLIKTRGQQVTLSCSPISGHRSVSWYQQTPGQGLQFLFEYFSETQRNKGNFPGRFSGRQFSNSRSEMNVSTLELGDSALYLCTSSLEAGWANEQFFGPGTRLTVL.

In its sample, this clonotype was seen many times. The J gene is TRBJ2-4, the V gene TRBV28, with D possibly being TRBD1 (5 bases). Germline CDR1 is MDHEN and CDR2 is SYDVKM. This CDR3 contains 15 residues. The V and J ends lost 3 bases and 0 bases respectively, with 9 bases between them. The CDR3 loop reads CASSFSGLAKNIQYF. The CDR3 nucleotides are TGTGCCAGCAGTTTTTCAGGGCTAGCCAAAAACATTCAGTACTTC.

In this sample, this clonotype turned up a few times. The chain is built from TRBV27 and TRBJ1-2, with D uncertain. The CDR3 has 14 amino acids. Germline V gene lookup returns CDR1 MNHEY and CDR2 SMNVEV (reference sequence). Trimming shortened V by 2 bases and J by 5 bases, and 12 bases separated the two germline ends. Here the CDR3 reads CASSLRANGYGYTF. The CDR3 DNA follows: TGTGCCAGCAGTTTACGGGCAAATGGATATGGCTACACCTTC.

This clonotype has at least ten counts. The chain employs TRBV3-1 and TRBJ2-5; possible D gene TRBD1, 6 bases. The CDR3 totals 14 residues. Per germline, CDR1 LGHDT and CDR2 YNNKEL (reference sequence). The V gene lost 4 bases and the J gene lost 5 bases, with 14 bases spanning the gap. The CDR3 loop is CASSRRGGWETQYF. The CDR3 nucleotides are TGTGCCAGCAGCCGGCGAGGGGGATGGGAGACCCAGTACTTC.

This clonotype was detected many times. This rearrangement joins TRBV27 to TRBJ1-1, with a weak D call TRBD1 (5 bases). Between the trimmed V and J ends, which lost 0 bases and 4 bases, there was a span of 15 bases. Germline CDR1 is MNHEY and CDR2 is SMNVEV (reference sequence). CDR3 length: 16 amino acids. The CDR3 spells CASSLSSLRGGTEAFF. DNA for the CDR3: TGTGCCAGCAGTTTATCGAGCCTAAGGGGTGGCACTGAAGCTTTCTTT.

This clonotype was seen repeatedly, ten times or more. The chain joins TRBV6-1 to TRBJ1-1; D is uncertain. CDR1 is MNHNS and CDR2 is SASEGT in the germline V gene. The CDR3 is made up of 11 amino acids. V was shortened by 8 bases and J by 7 bases, with 11 bases between the two germline ends. The CDR3 reads CASGRVGEAFF. CDR3 nucleotide sequence: TGTGCCAGCGGGAGGGTAGGTGAAGCTTTCTTT.

In this sample, this clonotype turned up many times. This chain joins TRBV11-2 and TRBJ1-1, with D possibly being TRBD1 (5 bases). The CDR3 is 15 amino acids. V lost 2 bases and J lost 5, with 15 bases in between. Per germline, CDR1 SGHAT and CDR2 FQNNGV. CDR3: CASSLSLGEGTEAFF. CDR3 coding DNA: TGTGCCAGCAGCTTATCTTTGGGGGAAGGAACTGAAGCTTTCTTT.

This chain links TRBV7-2 with TRBJ2-1; maybe TRBD2 (5 bases). V lost 6 bases, J lost 7 bases, and 19 bases lay in between. The CDR3 covers 15 residues. Germline-derived CDR1 and CDR2 are SGHTA and FQGNSA. The CDR3 reads CASSDVLSGHNEQFF. The CDR3 bases are TGTGCCAGCAGTGATGTCCTCAGCGGCCATAATGAGCAGTTCTTC.

This clonotype was observed at least ten times. This chain connects TRBV12-3 or TRBV12-4 to TRBJ2-5, with TRBD2 identical over 9 bases. The CDR3 is 15 residues long. V dropped 7 bases and J dropped 0; count of bases not matched to a gene: 6. This CDR3 reads CASTSSGAYQETQYF. CDR3 DNA sequence: TGTGCCAGCACCTCTAGCGGGGCTTACCAAGAGACCCAGTACTTC.

This clonotype was observed at least ten times. V usage is TRBV7-2 and J usage is TRBJ1-6, with TRBD1 matching over 7 bases. CDR3 length: 15 amino acids. Germline CDR1 is SGHTA and CDR2 is FQGNSA. Unmatched junction bases numbered 9, after V lost 3 bases and J lost 10 bases. The CDR3 loop is CASSFLTGMGSPLHF. For the CDR3, the DNA is TGTGCCAGCAGCTTCTTGACAGGGATGGGGTCACCCCTCCACTTT.

The V gene is TRBV20-1, the J gene TRBJ2-2, with 8 bases matching TRBD1. The CDR3 length is 16 residues. The V gene's germline CDR1 is DFQATT and CDR2 SNEGSKA (reference sequence). Losses at the gene ends were 3 bases for V and 5 bases for J; bases not matched to a gene: 11. CDR3 in DNA: TGCAGTGCTAGGGAAAGCAGGGGGCGCGGGACCGGGGAGCTGTTTTTT. This encodes CSARESRGRGTGELFF.

As regards this clonotype: A clone one base away is much larger, so this may be a read error. V usage is TRBV15 and J usage is TRBJ1-1; 7 positions agree with TRBD1. There are 16 residues in the CDR3. Germline V CDR1 and CDR2: LNHNV, YYDKDF (reference sequence). The CDR3 sequence: CAASRDRVLRNTEAFF. The DNA of the CDR3 is TGTGCCGCCAGCCGCGACAGGGTCCTTCGGAACACTGAAGCTTTCTTT.

In its sample, this clonotype was seen many times. This sequence joins TRBV4-1 and TRBJ2-1, with unresolved D. Germline V gene data show CDR1 as MGHRA and CDR2 as YSYEKL. The length of the CDR3 is 16 residues. V lost 3 bases and J lost 0, with 12 bases in between. The CDR3 protein is CASSQDPASSYNEQFF. CDR3 bases: TGCGCCAGCAGCCAGGACCCTGCGAGCTCCTACAATGAGCAGTTCTTC.

This clonotype has at least ten counts. The chain is built from TRBV27 and TRBJ1-1, with no clear D. CDR1 is MNHEY and CDR2 is SMNVEV in the germline V gene (reference sequence). V shed 3 bases and J shed 1 base, with 9 bases lying between them. The CDR3 is 14 residues long. The CDR3 DNA sequence: TGTGCCAGCAGTTTGTTAGCGGCGAACACTGAAGCTTTCTTT. This translates into CASSLLAANTEAFF.

There are many counts of this clonotype. The V and J genes are TRBV27 and TRBJ2-3; D possibly corresponds to TRBD1 (6 bases). Germline V gene sequence: CDR1 MNHEY, CDR2 SMNVEV (reference sequence). Trimming cost V 4 bases and J 7 bases, with 15 bases left between them. The CDR3 runs 14 residues. This chain's CDR3 is CASSSRGTAYTQYF. CDR3 DNA sequence: TGTGCCAGCAGTTCCAGGGGCACTGCCTATACGCAGTATTTT.

The chain employs TRBV20-1 and TRBJ2-3; the match to TRBD2 covers 16 bases. Trimming took 1 base from V and 5 from J; bases not matched to a gene: 12. Germline CDR1 is DFQATT and CDR2 is SNEGSKA (reference sequence). The CDR3 length is 19 residues. The CDR3: CSARGPPGLAGGLGDTQYF. The CDR3 DNA sequence: TGCAGTGCTAGAGGTCCTCCGGGACTAGCGGGGGGGCTTGGAGATACGCAGTATTTT.

This clonotype occurred once. Being one base from a much bigger clone, this may be a read error. This chain links TRBV28 with TRBJ2-3; TRBD2 aligns across 14 bases. Looked up from germline, CDR1 is MDHEN and CDR2 is SYDVKM. This CDR3 has 19 residues. This CDR3 is CAGSEGLAGATLDTDTQYF. The CDR3, as DNA: TGTGCCGGCAGCGAGGGACTAGCGGGAGCTACGCTAGACACAGATACGCAGTATTTT.

A single count supports this clonotype. This chain links TRBV30 with TRBJ2-2, with D perhaps TRBD1 or TRBD2 (5 bases each). Germline V lookup: CDR1 GTSNPN, CDR2 SVGIG (reference sequence). The germline V and J ends were trimmed by 1 base and 1 base, with 10 bases remaining between them. The length of the CDR3 is 15 residues. CDR3 region: CAWSGGAMNTGELFF. CDR3 DNA: TGTGCCTGGAGTGGAGGGGCTATGAACACCGGGGAGCTGTTTTTT.

This clonotype has ten or more counts. The chain couples TRBV11-2 to TRBJ2-1; TRBD2 matches at 7 bases. Germline CDR1 and CDR2: SGHAT and FQNNGV. Losses at the gene ends were 0 bases for V and 7 bases for J; bases not matched to a gene: 9. The CDR3 covers 16 residues. CDR3 region: CASSLDPRLAPNEQFF. The CDR3 DNA follows: TGTGCCAGCAGCTTAGACCCTCGACTAGCCCCTAATGAGCAGTTCTTC.

This clonotype turned up a few times. The J gene is TRBJ2-7, the V gene TRBV24-1; possibly TRBD2 for D (6 bases). The CDR3 extends over 11 amino acids. With 2 bases removed from V and 10 bases from J, the gap between germline ends came to 8 bases. Germline V lookup: CDR1 KGHDR, CDR2 SFDVKD. The CDR3 sequence is CATSDYGGQYF. CDR3 nucleotide sequence: TGTGCCACCAGTGATTACGGGGGTCAGTACTTC.

This clonotype was detected many times. The genes are TRBV7-9 and TRBJ2-1; D gene unclear. This CDR3 contains 12 residues. Germline V gene sequence: CDR1 SEHNR, CDR2 FQNEAQ (reference sequence). With 1 base removed from V and 10 bases from J, the gap between germline ends came to 8 bases. CDR3: CASSLVGLEQFF. CDR3 nucleotide sequence: TGTGCCAGCAGCTTAGTGGGTCTAGAGCAGTTCTTC.

This clonotype was recorded at least ten times. The chain combines TRBV20-1 with TRBJ1-1; 8 bases line up with TRBD1. The CDR3 loop spans 12 amino acids. Germline values: CDR1 DFQATT, CDR2 SNEGSKA (reference sequence). V shed 8 bases, J shed 7 bases, and the junction held 9 bases outside the gene matches. For the CDR3, the DNA is TGCAGTCCTCGAGGAGGACAGGGTGAAGCTTTCTTT. This encodes CSPRGGQGEAFF.

The rearrangement joins TRBV20-1 to TRBJ1-5, with 12 bases that match TRBD1. CDR1 is DFQATT, CDR2 SNEGSKA, per germline (reference sequence). The CDR3 extends over 16 amino acids. Unmatched junction bases numbered 7, after V lost 6 bases and J lost 1 base. The CDR3 sequence is CSAPGTGGKSNQPQHF. The CDR3 nucleotides are TGCAGTGCGCCCGGGACAGGGGGCAAGAGCAATCAGCCCCAGCATTTT.

This clonotype was recorded a few times. The chain couples TRBV4-3 to TRBJ2-1, with D hard to call. Germline loops: CDR1 LGHNA, CDR2 YSLEER. The germline V and J ends were trimmed by 0 bases and 6 bases, with 6 bases remaining between them. The CDR3 loop spans 13 amino acids. CDR3 sequence (DNA): TGCGCCAGCAGCCAAGATCAAGTCAATGAGCAGTTCTTC. Translation: CASSQDQVNEQFF.

This clonotype was recorded many times. For the CDR3, the DNA is TGTGCCAGCAGGGCCAAAGGCGGCCTGAACACTGAAGCTTTCTTT. This codes for CASRAKGGLNTEAFF. This chain joins TRBV3-1 and TRBJ1-1; D uncertain. The CDR3 extends over 15 amino acids. Trimming took 6 bases from V and 0 from J, leaving 14 bases between them. Germline CDR1 reads LGHDT; CDR2 reads YNNKEL (reference sequence).

This clonotype was observed many times. V and J are TRBV27 and TRBJ2-7, with D perhaps TRBD1 (6 bases). The CDR3 runs to 13 residues. Trimming took 6 bases from V and 2 from J, leaving 11 bases between them. Per germline, CDR1 MNHEY and CDR2 SMNVEV (reference sequence). CDR3 in DNA: TGTGCCAGCAGCCACACAGGGACCTACGAGCAGTACTTC. Its protein is CASSHTGTYEQYF.

There are a few counts of this clonotype. The chain uses TRBV7-9 and TRBJ1-6, with 9 bases that match TRBD1. The CDR3 has 17 amino acids. The germline V gene has CDR1 SEHNR and CDR2 FQNEAQ (reference sequence). With 6 bases clipped from V and 8 bases from J, the junction kept 14 bases outside the gene matches. The CDR3, as DNA: TGTGCCAGCAGTCAACCGGCCCGGAGACAGGGGGATTCACCCCTCCACTTT. Translating it yields CASSQPARRQGDSPLHF.

In its sample, this clonotype was seen a few times. The gene calls are TRBV3-1 and TRBJ1-2; TRBD1 is a possible D gene (6 bases). This CDR3 has 15 amino acids. V dropped 3 bases and J dropped 4 bases, with 15 bases sitting between them. Per germline, CDR1 LGHDT and CDR2 YNNKEL (reference sequence). As DNA, the CDR3 is TGTGCCAGCAGCCATCCCGACAGGAGGGCCTATGGCTACACCTTC. It yields the protein CASSHPDRRAYGYTF.